Listed below are T cell receptor beta chains from one sample, sequenced in a study of cytomegalovirus exposure and HLA in healthy donors. This table comes from immunoSEQ multiplex PCR, and its TCRdb copy is limited to in-frame clones, with some not included. Seen here are 85,000 to 100,000 clones, more than 75% observed once, and the top ten hold approximately 3.8%. Specimen: PBMCs. All receptors derive from a woman aged 40 to 55 in good health and CMV-seronegative. The CDR3 runs from the conserved cysteine through the conserved F or W. Each record gives: V gene, clone size, D gene, J gene, CDR3 protein, CDR3 DNA. The D gene is left open where the match is weak. For some rows the clone size is stated as once, few or many, or as a class when expanded; others skip it.

v_call: TRBV19; clone_size: -; d_call: -; j_call: TRBJ1-5; cdr3_aa: CASSNLGGLDQPQHF; cdr3_nt: TGTGCCAGTAGTAACCTTGGAGGGCTGGATCAGCCCCAGCATTTT
v_call: TRBV19; clone_size: -; d_call: -; j_call: TRBJ2-7; cdr3_aa: CASSIDPGSINEQYF; cdr3_nt: TGTGCCAGTAGTATAGATCCCGGGTCCATAAACGAGCAGTACTTC
v_call: TRBV2; clone_size: -; d_call: TRBD1; j_call: TRBJ1-1; cdr3_aa: CASSRQGAWNTEAFF; cdr3_nt: TGTGCCAGCAGCCGACAGGGGGCATGGAACACTGAAGCTTTCTTT
v_call: TRBV4-1; clone_size: -; d_call: TRBD1; j_call: TRBJ2-5; cdr3_aa: CASSRDRLQETQYF; cdr3_nt: TGCGCCAGCAGCCGGGACAGATTGCAAGAGACCCAGTACTTC
v_call: TRBV6-5; clone_size: few; d_call: TRBD2; j_call: TRBJ2-7; cdr3_aa: CASSLGLSYYEQYF; cdr3_nt: TGTGCCAGCAGTCTGGGACTATCTTACTACGAGCAGTACTTC
v_call: TRBV5-1; clone_size: -; d_call: TRBD1; j_call: TRBJ2-2; cdr3_aa: CASSSYRGQRDTGELFF; cdr3_nt: TGCGCCAGCAGCTCGTACAGGGGGCAGCGAGATACCGGGGAGCTGTTTTTT
v_call: TRBV10-3; clone_size: -; d_call: -; j_call: TRBJ1-2; cdr3_aa: CAISESGGGNPNYGYTF; cdr3_nt: TGTGCCATCAGTGAGTCGGGTGGAGGGAACCCTAACTATGGCTACACCTTC
v_call: TRBV6-1; clone_size: -; d_call: -; j_call: TRBJ2-5; cdr3_aa: CASSGKPLRETQYF; cdr3_nt: TGTGCCAGCAGTGGAAAGCCCCTACGAGAGACCCAGTACTTC
v_call: TRBV29-1; clone_size: once; d_call: TRBD1; j_call: TRBJ1-1; cdr3_aa: CSVLPRGLNTEAFF; cdr3_nt: TGCAGCGTTCTCCCCAGGGGGTTGAACACTGAAGCTTTCTTT
v_call: TRBV9; clone_size: -; d_call: -; j_call: TRBJ2-7; cdr3_aa: CASSVVDGKGAEQYF; cdr3_nt: TGTGCCAGCAGCGTAGTGGACGGGAAGGGAGCCGAGCAGTACTTC
v_call: TRBV5-1; clone_size: once; d_call: -; j_call: TRBJ2-3; cdr3_aa: CASSLGSATDTQYF; cdr3_nt: TGCGCCAGCAGCTTGGGCAGTGCCACAGATACGCAGTATTTT
v_call: TRBV28; clone_size: -; d_call: -; j_call: TRBJ1-2; cdr3_aa: CASSLPGYGYTF; cdr3_nt: TGTGCCAGCAGTTTACCAGGCTATGGCTACACCTTC
v_call: TRBV5-4; clone_size: -; d_call: TRBD1; j_call: TRBJ2-3; cdr3_aa: CASRSDRGTDTQYF; cdr3_nt: TGTGCCAGCAGGTCGGACAGGGGAACAGATACGCAGTATTTT
v_call: TRBV4-3; clone_size: -; d_call: TRBD2; j_call: TRBJ2-1; cdr3_aa: CASSTGLARSGQFF; cdr3_nt: TGCGCCAGCAGCACAGGACTAGCGCGGTCAGGGCAGTTCTTC
v_call: TRBV13; clone_size: -; d_call: -; j_call: TRBJ1-1; cdr3_aa: CASSPRQSTEAFF; cdr3_nt: TGTGCCAGCAGCCCCCGACAATCAACTGAAGCTTTCTTT
v_call: TRBV5-6; clone_size: -; d_call: -; j_call: TRBJ1-6; cdr3_aa: CASFYGSGIYSPLHF; cdr3_nt: TGTGCCAGCTTCTATGGTTCAGGGATCTACTCACCCCTCCACTTT
v_call: TRBV7-3; clone_size: -; d_call: -; j_call: TRBJ1-4; cdr3_aa: CASSLRAGKDEKLFF; cdr3_nt: TGTGCCAGCAGCTTAAGGGCAGGAAAGGATGAAAAACTGTTTTTT